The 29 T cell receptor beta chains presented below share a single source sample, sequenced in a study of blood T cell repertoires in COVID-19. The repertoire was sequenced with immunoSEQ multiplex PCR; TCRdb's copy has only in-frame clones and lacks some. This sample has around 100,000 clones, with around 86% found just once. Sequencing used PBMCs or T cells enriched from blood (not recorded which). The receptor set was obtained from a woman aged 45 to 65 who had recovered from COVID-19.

The CDR3: CASSQENADRVLFF. The DNA for the CDR3 is TGCGCCAGCAGCCAAGAAAACGCCGACAGGGTCCTGTTTTTT. The rearrangement uses TRBV4-1 and TRBJ2-2, with TRBD1 matching over 7 bases. With 0 bases clipped from V and 14 bases from J, the junction kept 9 bases outside the gene matches. CDR1 MGHRA and CDR2 YSYEKL come from the germline V gene. The CDR3 runs to 14 residues.

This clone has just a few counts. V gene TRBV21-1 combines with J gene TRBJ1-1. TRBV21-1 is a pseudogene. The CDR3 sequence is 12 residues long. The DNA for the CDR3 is TGTGCCAGCAGCAAGCGGCAGCTTGAAGCTTTCTTT. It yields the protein CASSKRQLEAFF.

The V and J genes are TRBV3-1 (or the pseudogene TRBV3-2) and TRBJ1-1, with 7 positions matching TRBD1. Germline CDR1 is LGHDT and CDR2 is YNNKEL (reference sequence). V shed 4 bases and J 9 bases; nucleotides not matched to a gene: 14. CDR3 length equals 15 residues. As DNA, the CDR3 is TGTGCCAGCAGCCGAGCTAAAGGACAGGTACGACAAGCTTTCTTT. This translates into CASSRAKGQVRQAFF.

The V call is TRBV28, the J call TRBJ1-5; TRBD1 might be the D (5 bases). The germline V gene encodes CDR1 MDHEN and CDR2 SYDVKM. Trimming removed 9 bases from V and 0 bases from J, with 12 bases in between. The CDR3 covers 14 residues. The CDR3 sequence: CASHPGNSNQPQHF. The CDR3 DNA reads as TGTGCCAGTCATCCAGGGAATAGCAATCAGCCCCAGCATTTT.

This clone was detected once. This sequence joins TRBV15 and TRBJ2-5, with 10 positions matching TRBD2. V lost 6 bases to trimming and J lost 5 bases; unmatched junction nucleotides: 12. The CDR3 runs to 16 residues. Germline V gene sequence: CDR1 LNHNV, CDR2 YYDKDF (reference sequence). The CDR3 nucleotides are TGTGCCACCAGTTCAGCGGGAGGGCTAAGAGGGGAGACCCAGTACTTC. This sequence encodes CATSSAGGLRGETQYF. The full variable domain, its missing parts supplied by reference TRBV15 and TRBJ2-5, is DAMVIQNPRYQVTQFGKPVTLSCSQTLNHNVMYWYQQKSSQAPKLLFHYYDKDFNNEADTPDNFQSRRPNTSFCFLDIRSPGLGDTAMYLCATSSAGGLRGETQYFGPGTRLLVL.

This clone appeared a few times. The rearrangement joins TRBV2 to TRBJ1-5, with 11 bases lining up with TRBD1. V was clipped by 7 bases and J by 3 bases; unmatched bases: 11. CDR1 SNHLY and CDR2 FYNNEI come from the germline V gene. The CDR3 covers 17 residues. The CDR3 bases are TGTGCCAGCACACGGACAGGGGGCGCGAGGGACAATCAGCCCCAGCATTTT. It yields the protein CASTRTGGARDNQPQHF. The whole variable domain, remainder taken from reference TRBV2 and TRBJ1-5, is EPEVTQTPSHQVTQMGQEVILRCVPISNHLYFYWYRQILGQKVEFLVSFYNNEISEKSEIFDDQFSVERPDGSNFTLKIRSTKLEDSAMYFCASTRTGGARDNQPQHFGDGTRLSIL.

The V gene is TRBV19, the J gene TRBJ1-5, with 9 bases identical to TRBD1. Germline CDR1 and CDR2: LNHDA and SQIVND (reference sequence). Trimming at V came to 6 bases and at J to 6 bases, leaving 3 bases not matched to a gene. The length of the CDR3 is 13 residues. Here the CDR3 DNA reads TGTGCCAGTAGATGGGACAGGGCTCAGCCCCAGCATTTT. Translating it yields CASRWDRAQPQHF.

The DNA of the CDR3 is TGTGCCAGCAGTCCGGGACAGAGTAAACGGGCCGGGGAGCTGTTTTTT. Amino acid sequence: CASSPGQSKRAGELFF. The chain is built from TRBV28 and TRBJ2-2; 7 bases are a match to TRBD1. This CDR3 region has 16 residues. The V and J ends lost 5 bases and 6 bases, in that order; junction bases with no gene match: 12. The germline V gene has CDR1 MDHEN and CDR2 SYDVKM.

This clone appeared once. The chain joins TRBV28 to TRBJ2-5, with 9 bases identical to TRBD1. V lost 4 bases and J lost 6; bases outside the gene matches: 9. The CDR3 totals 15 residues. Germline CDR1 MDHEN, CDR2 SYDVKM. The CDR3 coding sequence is TGTGCCAGCAGTTGGGACAGGGTGGTGCAAAAGACCCAGTACTTC. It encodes CASSWDRVVQKTQYF.

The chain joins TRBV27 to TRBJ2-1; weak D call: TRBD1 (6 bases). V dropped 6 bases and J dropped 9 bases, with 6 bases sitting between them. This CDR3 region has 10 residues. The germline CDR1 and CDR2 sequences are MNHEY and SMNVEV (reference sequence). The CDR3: CASRGGEQFF. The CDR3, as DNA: TGTGCCAGCAGAGGGGGTGAGCAGTTCTTC.

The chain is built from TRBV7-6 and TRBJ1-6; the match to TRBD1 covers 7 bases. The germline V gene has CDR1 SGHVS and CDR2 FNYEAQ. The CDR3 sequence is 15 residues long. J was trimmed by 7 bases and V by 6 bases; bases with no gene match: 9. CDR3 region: CASRSTGTANSPLHF. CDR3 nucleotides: TGTGCCAGCAGATCAACCGGGACAGCGAATTCACCCCTCCACTTT.

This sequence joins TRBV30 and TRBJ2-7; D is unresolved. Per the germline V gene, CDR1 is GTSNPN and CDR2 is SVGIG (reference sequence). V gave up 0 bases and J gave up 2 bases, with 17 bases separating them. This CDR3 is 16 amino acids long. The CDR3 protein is CAWSVLGILRPYEQYF. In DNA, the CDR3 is TGTGCCTGGAGTGTATTGGGCATTCTACGGCCCTACGAGCAGTACTTC.

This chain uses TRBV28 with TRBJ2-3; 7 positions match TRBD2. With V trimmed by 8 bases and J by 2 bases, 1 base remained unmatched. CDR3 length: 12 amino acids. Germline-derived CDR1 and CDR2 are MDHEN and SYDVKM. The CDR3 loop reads CASAGATDTQYF. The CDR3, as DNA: TGTGCCAGCGCGGGAGCCACAGATACGCAGTATTTT.

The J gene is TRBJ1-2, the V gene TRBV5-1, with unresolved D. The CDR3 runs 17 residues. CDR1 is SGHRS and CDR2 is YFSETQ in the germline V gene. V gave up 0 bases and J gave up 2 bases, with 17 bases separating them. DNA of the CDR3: TGCGCCAGCAGCTTGGTCGGCAGGTTGGGAGAAAACTATGGCTACACCTTC. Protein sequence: CASSLVGRLGENYGYTF.

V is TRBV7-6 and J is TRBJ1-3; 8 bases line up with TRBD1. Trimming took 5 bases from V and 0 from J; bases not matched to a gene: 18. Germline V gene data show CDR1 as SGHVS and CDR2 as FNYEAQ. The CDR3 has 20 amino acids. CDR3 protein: CASSATGTGPVLSSGNTIYF. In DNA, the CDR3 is TGTGCCAGCAGCGCAACCGGGACAGGACCTGTTTTAAGCTCTGGAAACACCATATATTTT.

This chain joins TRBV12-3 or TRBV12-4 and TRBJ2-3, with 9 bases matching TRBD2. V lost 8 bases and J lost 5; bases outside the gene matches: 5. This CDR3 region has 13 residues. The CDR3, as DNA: TGTGCCAGCTGGGCTAGCGGGGTAGATACGCAGTATTTT. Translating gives CASWASGVDTQYF.

In nucleotides, the CDR3 is TGTGCCATCAGTTCAGGGAAGTCTAACTATGGCTACACCTTC. As protein: CAISSGKSNYGYTF. This chain links TRBV10-3 with TRBJ1-2, with D tentatively TRBD1 (5 bases). This CDR3 is built from 14 residues. With 5 bases removed from V and 0 bases from J, the gap between germline ends came to 10 bases. Germline values: CDR1 ENHRY, CDR2 SYGVKD.

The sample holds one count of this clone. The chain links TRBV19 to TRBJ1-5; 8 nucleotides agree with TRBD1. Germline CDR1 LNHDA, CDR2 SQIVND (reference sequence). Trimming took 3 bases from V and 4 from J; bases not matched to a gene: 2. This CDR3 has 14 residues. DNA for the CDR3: TGTGCCAGTAGTATTTGGACAGGGAATCAGCCCCAGCATTTT. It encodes CASSIWTGNQPQHF.

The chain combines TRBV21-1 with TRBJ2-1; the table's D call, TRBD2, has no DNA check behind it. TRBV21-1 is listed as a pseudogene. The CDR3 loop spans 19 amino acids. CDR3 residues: CASSKQLRGLAGGPYEQFF. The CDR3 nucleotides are TGTGCCAGCAGCAAACAGTTACGGGGACTAGCGGGGGGGCCATATGAGCAGTTCTTC.

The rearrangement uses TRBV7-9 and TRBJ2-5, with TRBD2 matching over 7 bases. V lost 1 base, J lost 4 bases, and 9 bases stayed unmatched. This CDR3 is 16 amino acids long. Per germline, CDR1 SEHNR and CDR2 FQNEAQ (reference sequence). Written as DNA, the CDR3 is TGTGCCAGCAGCTTAGAGTTACGCGGGAGTACAGAGACCCAGTACTTC. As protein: CASSLELRGSTETQYF.

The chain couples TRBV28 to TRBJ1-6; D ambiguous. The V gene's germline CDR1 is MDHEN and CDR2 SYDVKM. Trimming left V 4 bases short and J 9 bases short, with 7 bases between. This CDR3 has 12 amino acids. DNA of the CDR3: TGTGCCAGCAGTTCAACAGCTTCACCCCTCCACTTT. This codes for CASSSTASPLHF.

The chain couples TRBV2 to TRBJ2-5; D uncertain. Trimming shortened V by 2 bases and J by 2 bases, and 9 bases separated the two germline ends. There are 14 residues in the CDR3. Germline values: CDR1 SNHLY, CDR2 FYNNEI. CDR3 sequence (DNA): TGTGCCAGCAGTGAATCGAGCCAACAAGAGACCCAGTACTTC. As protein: CASSESSQQETQYF.

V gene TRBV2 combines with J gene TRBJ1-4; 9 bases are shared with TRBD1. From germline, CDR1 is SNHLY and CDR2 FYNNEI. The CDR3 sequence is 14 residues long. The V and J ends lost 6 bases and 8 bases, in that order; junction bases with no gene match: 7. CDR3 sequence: CASSSQGAGEKLFF. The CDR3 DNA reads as TGTGCCAGCAGCTCACAGGGGGCAGGGGAAAAACTGTTTTTT.

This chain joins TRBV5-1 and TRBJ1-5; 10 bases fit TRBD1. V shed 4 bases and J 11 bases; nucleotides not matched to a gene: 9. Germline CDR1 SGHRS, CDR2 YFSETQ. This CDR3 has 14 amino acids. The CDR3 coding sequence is TGCGCCAGCAGCCGCGGGACAGGGGAATTGACCCAGCATTTT. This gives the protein CASSRGTGELTQHF.

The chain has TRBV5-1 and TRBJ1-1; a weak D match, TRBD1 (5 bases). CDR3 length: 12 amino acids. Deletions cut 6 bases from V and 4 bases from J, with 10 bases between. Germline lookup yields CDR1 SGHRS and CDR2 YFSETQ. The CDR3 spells CASTRQGTEAFF. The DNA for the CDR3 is TGCGCCAGCACGAGGCAGGGCACTGAAGCTTTCTTT.

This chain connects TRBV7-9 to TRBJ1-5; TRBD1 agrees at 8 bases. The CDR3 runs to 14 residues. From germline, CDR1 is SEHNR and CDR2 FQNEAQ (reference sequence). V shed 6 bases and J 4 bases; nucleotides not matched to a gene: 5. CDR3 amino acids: CASSLQGENQPQHF. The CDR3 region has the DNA TGTGCCAGCAGTTTACAGGGGGAGAATCAGCCCCAGCATTTT.

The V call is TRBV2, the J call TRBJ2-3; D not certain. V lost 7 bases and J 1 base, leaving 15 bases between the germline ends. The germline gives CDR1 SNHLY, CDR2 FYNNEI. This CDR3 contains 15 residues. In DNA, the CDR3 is TGTGCCAGCATACTGGAGAATCGGGGCACAGATACGCAGTATTTT. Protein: CASILENRGTDTQYF.

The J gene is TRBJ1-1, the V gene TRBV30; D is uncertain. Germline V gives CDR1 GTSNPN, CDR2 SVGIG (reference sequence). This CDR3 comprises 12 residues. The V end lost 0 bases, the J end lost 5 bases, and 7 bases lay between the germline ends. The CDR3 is CAWSVWRTEAFF. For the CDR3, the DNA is TGTGCCTGGAGTGTATGGCGGACTGAAGCTTTCTTT.

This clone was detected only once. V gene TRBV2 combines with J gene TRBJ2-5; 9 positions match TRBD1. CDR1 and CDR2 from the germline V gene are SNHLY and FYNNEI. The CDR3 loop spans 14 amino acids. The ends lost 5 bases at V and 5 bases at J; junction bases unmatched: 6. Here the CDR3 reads CASSLQGTGETQYF. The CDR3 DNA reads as TGTGCCAGCAGTCTACAGGGGACAGGGGAGACCCAGTACTTC.